Listed here are 5 T cell receptor beta chains from one sample, sequenced in a study of T cells in Graves' hyperthyroidism and ophthalmopathy. Researchers amplified the TCR beta CDR3 regions from RNA transcripts. The HTBI primer set was used in a first-round RT-PCR of the TCR CDR3. TCRdb fed the multiplex PCR reads into MiXCR, producing one record per CDR3 protein. The data show hundreds of thousands of distinct CDR3 sequences, around 24% seen once. The sample consisted of blood. The receptors shown here come from a woman aged 25 to 45 with Graves' ophthalmopathy.

This clonotype was observed at least ten times. The chain links TRBV11-1 to TRBJ1-1; D is uncertain. Germline V gene data show CDR1 as SGHAT and CDR2 as FQDESV (reference sequence). The CDR3 extends over 13 amino acids. The germline V and J ends were trimmed by 3 bases and 5 bases, with 10 bases remaining between them. This CDR3 reads CASSFGVRTEAFF. CDR3 DNA: TGTGCCAGCAGCTTTGGTGTTCGAACTGAAGCTTTCTTT.

This clonotype was counted many times. V gene TRBV29-1 combines with J gene TRBJ1-1; D not certain. Trimming took 2 bases from V and 1 from J, leaving 5 bases between them. The CDR3 is made up of 12 amino acids. Germline assignment: CDR1 SQVTM and CDR2 ANQGSEA. CDR3 in amino acids: CSVESGNTEAFF. CDR3 DNA: TGCAGCGTTGAATCAGGGAACACTGAAGCTTTCTTT.

This clonotype was seen just once. The J gene is TRBJ2-7, the V gene TRBV12-3 or TRBV12-4, with TRBD2 as a possible D gene (7 bases). Trimming removed 5 bases at V and 0 bases at J, with 17 bases between. This CDR3 spans 16 amino acids. The CDR3 protein is CASSPVAAGASYEQYF. CDR3 in DNA: TGTGCCAGCAGTCCCGTTGCGGCGGGGGCCTCCTACGAGCAGTACTTC.

This clonotype was picked up many times. V gene TRBV5-1 combines with J gene TRBJ1-1; TRBD1 might be the D (5 bases). The germline V gene encodes CDR1 SGHRS and CDR2 YFSETQ. There are 14 residues in the CDR3. The germline V and J ends were trimmed by 3 bases and 2 bases, with 11 bases remaining between them. Written as DNA, the CDR3 is TGCGCCAGCAGCTGGACGGGGCCCAACACTGAAGCTTTCTTT. It yields the protein CASSWTGPNTEAFF.

A few counts support this clonotype. The chain links TRBV30 to TRBJ2-2; the D is unclear. Per germline, CDR1 GTSNPN and CDR2 SVGIG (reference sequence). The CDR3 has 13 amino acids. Between the trimmed V and J ends, which lost 3 bases and 1 base, there was a span of 6 bases. CDR3 in DNA: TGTGCCTGGAGGGACCTGAACACCGGGGAGCTGTTTTTT. This sequence encodes CAWRDLNTGELFF.